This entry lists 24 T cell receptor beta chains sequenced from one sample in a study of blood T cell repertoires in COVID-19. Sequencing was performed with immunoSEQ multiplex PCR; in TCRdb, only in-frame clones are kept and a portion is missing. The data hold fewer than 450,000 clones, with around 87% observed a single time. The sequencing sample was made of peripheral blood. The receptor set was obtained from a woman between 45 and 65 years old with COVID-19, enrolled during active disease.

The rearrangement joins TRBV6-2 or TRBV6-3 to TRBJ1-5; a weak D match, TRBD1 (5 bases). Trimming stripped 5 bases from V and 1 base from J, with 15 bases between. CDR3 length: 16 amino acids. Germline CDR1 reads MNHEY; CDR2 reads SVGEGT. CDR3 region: CASSAVGGWSNQPQHF. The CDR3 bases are TGTGCCAGCAGTGCCGTGGGGGGTTGGAGCAATCAGCCCCAGCATTTT.

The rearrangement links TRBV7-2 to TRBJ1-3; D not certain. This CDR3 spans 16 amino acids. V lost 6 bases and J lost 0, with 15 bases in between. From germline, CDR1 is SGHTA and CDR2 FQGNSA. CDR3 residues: CASSWRASSSGNTIYF. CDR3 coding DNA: TGTGCCAGCAGTTGGAGGGCCAGTTCCTCTGGAAACACCATATATTTT.

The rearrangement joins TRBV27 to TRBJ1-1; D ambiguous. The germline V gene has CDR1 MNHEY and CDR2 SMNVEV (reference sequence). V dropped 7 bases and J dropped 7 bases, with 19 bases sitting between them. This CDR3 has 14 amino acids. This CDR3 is CASNRGGRSVEAFF. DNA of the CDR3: TGTGCCAGCAATCGGGGTGGCAGGTCTGTTGAAGCTTTCTTT.

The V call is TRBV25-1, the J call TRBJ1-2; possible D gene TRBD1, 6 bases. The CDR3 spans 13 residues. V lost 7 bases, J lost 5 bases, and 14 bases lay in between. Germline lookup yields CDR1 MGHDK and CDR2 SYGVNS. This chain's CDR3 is CASTRDKAYGYTF. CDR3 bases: TGTGCCAGCACCCGGGACAAAGCTTATGGCTACACCTTC.

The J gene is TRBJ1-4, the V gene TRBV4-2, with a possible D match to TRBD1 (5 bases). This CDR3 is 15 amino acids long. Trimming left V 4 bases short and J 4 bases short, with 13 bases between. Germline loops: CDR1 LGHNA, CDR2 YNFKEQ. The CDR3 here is CASSPGDSSNEKLFF. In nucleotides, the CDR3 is TGTGCCAGCAGCCCCGGCGACAGTAGTAATGAAAAACTGTTTTTT.

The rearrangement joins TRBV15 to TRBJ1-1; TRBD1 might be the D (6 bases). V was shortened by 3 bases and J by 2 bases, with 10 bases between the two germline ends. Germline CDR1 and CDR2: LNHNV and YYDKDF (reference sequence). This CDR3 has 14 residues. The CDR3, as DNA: TGTGCCACCAGCAGGGGGGCGCGAAACACTGAAGCTTTCTTT. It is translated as CATSRGARNTEAFF.

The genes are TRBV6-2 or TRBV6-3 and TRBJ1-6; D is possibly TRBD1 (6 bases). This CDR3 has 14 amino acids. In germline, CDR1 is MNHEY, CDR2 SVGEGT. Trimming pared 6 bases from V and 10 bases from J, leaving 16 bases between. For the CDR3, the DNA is TGTGCCAGCAGCCTGCAGGGGTCTAGCTCACCCCTCCACTTT. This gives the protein CASSLQGSSSPLHF.

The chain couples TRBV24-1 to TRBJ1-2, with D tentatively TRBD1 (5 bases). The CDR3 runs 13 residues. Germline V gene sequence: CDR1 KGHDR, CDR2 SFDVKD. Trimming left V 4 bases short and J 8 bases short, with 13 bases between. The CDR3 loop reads CATSEDGARGYTF. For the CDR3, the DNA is TGTGCCACCAGTGAAGATGGGGCACGGGGCTACACCTTC.

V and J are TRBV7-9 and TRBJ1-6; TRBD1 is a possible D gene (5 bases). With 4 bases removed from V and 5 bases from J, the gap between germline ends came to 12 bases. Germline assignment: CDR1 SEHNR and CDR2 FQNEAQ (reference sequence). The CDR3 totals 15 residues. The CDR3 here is CASSYGGNDNSPLHF. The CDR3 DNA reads TGTGCCAGCAGCTACGGGGGGAACGATAATTCACCCCTCCACTTT.

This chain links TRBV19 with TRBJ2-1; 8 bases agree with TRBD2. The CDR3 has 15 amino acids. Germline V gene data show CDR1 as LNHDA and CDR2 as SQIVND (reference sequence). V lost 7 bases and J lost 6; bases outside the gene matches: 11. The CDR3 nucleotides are TGTGCCAGTACCTTAGGGACTAGAACCACCAATGAGCAGTTCTTC. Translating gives CASTLGTRTTNEQFF. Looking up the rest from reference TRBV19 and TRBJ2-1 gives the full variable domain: DGGITQSPKYLFRKEGQNVTLSCEQNLNHDAMYWYRQDPGQGLRLIYYSQIVNDFQKGDIAEGYSVSREKKESFPLTVTSAQKNPTAFYLCASTLGTRTTNEQFFGPGTRLTVL.

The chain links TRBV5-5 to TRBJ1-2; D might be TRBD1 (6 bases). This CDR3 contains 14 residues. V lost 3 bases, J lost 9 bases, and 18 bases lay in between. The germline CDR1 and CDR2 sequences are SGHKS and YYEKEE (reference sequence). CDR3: CASSWGQVLVSYTF. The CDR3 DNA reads TGTGCCAGCAGCTGGGGGCAGGTTCTAGTCAGCTACACCTTC.

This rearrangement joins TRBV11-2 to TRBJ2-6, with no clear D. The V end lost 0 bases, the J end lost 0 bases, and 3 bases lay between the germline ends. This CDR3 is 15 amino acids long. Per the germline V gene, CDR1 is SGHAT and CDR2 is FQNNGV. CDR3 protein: CASSLDISGANVLTF. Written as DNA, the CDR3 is TGTGCCAGCAGCTTAGATATCTCTGGGGCCAACGTCCTGACTTTC.

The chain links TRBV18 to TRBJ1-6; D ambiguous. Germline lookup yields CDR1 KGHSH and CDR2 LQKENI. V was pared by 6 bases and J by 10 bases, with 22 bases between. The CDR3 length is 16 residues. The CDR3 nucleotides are TGTGCCAGCTCTCCCGGCGGCCGCGGAGAGGCCTCACCCCTCCACTTT. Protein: CASSPGGRGEASPLHF.

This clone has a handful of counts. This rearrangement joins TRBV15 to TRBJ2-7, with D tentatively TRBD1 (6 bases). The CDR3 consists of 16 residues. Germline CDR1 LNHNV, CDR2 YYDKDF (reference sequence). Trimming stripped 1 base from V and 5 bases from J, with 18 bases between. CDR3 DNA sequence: TGTGCCACCAGCAGAGGGGCAGGGGTGGGATCGGACGAGCAGTACTTC. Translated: CATSRGAGVGSDEQYF.

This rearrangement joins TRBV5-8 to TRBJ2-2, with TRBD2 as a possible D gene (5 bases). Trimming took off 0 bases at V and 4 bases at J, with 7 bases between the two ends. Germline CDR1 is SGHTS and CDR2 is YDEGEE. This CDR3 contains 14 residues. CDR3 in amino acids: CASSLVAGTGELFF. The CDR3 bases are TGTGCCAGCAGCTTGGTGGCGGGCACCGGGGAGCTGTTTTTT.

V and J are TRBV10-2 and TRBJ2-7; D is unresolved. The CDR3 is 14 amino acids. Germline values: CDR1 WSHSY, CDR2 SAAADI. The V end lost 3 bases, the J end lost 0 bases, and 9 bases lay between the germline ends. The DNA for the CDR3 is TGCGCCAGCAGTGACTTGGGCCTCTCCTACGAGCAGTACTTC. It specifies CASSDLGLSYEQYF.

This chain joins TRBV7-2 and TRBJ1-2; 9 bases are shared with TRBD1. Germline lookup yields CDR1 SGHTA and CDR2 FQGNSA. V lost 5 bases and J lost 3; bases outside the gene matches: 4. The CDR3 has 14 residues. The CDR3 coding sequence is TGTGCCAGCAGCCCGCGGACAGGGGACTATGGCTACACCTTC. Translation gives CASSPRTGDYGYTF.

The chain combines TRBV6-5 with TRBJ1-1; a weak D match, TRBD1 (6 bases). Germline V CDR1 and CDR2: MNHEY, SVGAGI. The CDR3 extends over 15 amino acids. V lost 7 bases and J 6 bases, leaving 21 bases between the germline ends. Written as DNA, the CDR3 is TGTGCCAGCAATTCGAGGGGGGGCGCGCTTTCTGAAGCTTTCTTT. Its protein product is CASNSRGGALSEAFF.

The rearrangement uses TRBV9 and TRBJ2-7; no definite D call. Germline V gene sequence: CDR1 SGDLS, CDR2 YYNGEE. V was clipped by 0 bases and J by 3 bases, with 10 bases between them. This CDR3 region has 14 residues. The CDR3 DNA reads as TGTGCCAGCAGCGTAGCTACGTCTAGCTACGAGCAGTACTTC. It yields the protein CASSVATSSYEQYF.

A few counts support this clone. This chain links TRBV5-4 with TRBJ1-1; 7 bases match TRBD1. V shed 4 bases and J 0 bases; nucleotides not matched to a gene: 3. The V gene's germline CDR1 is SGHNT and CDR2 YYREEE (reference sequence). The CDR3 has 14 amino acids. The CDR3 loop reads CASSRDSMNTEAFF. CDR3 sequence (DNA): TGTGCCAGCAGCCGGGACAGCATGAACACTGAAGCTTTCTTT.

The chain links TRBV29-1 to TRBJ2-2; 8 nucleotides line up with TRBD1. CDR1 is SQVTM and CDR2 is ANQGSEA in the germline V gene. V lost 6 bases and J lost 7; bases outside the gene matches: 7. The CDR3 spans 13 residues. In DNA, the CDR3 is TGCAGCGTGAGCCGACAGGGGTTCGGGGAGCTGTTTTTT. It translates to CSVSRQGFGELFF.

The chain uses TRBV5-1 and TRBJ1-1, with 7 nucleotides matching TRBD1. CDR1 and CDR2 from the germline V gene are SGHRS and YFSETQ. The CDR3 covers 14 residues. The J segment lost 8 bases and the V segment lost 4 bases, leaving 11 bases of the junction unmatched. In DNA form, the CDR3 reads TGCGCCAGCAGCCTGGGACAGATCGTGTCCGAAGCTTTCTTT. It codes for CASSLGQIVSEAFF.

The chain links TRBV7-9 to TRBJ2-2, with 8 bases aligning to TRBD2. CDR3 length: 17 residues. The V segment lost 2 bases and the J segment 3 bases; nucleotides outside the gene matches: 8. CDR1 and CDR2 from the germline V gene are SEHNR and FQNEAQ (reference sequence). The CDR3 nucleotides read TGTGCCAGCAGCTTACTAGCGGGTACTCCGGACACCGGGGAGCTGTTTTTT. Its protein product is CASSLLAGTPDTGELFF.

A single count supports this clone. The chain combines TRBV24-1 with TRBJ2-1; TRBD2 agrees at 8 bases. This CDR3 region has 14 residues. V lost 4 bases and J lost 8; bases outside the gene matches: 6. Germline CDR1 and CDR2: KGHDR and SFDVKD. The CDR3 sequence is CATSEPGTRDEQFF. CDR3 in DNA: TGTGCCACCAGTGAGCCCGGGACTAGGGATGAGCAGTTCTTC.